This TCR beta chain stems from a study of blood T cells in healthy people across ages. The V and J ends lost 11 bases and 7 bases respectively, with 18 bases between them. The CDR3 spans 14 residues. This clonotype was counted a few times. Its antigen remains unidentified. Every donor provided around 10 milliliters of peripheral blood. A minimum of 7 million PBMCs was isolated per sample. A J-beta primer mix and a sample-barcoded 5' primer were used in a second PCR of roughly 6 to 11 cycles. The template-switch adaptor, which had 12 random nucleotides, put a tag on each cDNA molecule. TCRdb re-called the 5' RACE reads through MiXCR, storing one row per CDR3 protein. The data show 1.4 million to 1.5 million distinct CDR3 sequences, with around 42% seen just once and under 8% held by the top ten. Study-wide results and limits: It was not possible, with unsorted PBMCs, to conclusively compare naive and antigen-experienced cells.

V gene TRBV12-3 or TRBV12-4 combines with J gene TRBJ1-6, with unresolved D. The receptor's source is a woman younger than 30 in good health. The source material was blood. In nucleotides, the CDR3 is TGTGCCTCAACCCGGTCGTCTGGGAATTCACCCCTCCACTTT. The encoded protein is CASTRSSGNSPLHF.